The clone carrying this TCR beta chain was detected only a few times. Its antigen is unidentified. Each CDR3 protein gets one entry after TCRdb re-called the 5' RACE reads with MiXCR. The table shows some 120,000 distinct CDR3 sequences, with about 6.5% occurring only once. The data originate from a study of T-cell memory formation after mild COVID-19. Study conclusions and caveats: Clones contracting over day 15 to 85 were CD4/CD8 balanced, with later expanders leaning CD4+.

CDR1 and CDR2 from the germline V gene are SQVTM and ANQGSEA. V dropped 1 base and J dropped 4 bases, with 7 bases sitting between them. The CDR3 length is 13 residues. The sample was PBMCs or a T cell subset sorted from them (not recorded which). The V gene is TRBV29-1, the J gene TRBJ2-2; D is unclear. The clonotype was recovered from an adult woman who had mild COVID-19 (a few samples of this study predate the infection). Cell type and time point are not known. CDR3 coding DNA: TGCAGCGTTGAAGGCCACCTCACCGGGGAGCTGTTTTTT. Its translation is CSVEGHLTGELFF.